Reported below is one T cell receptor (beta chain). Antigen unknown. These data belong to a study of blood T cells in healthy people across ages. The study's findings and limits: No one knew whether donors had CMV, which possibly confounded expanded clonotype changes. Investigators treated diversity estimates from one million T cells as underestimates.

With a J-beta primer mix and a sample-barcoded 5' primer, a second PCR ran about 7 to 11 cycles. The template-switch adaptor, which had 12 random nucleotides, put a tag on each cDNA molecule. TCRdb reprocessed the 5' RACE reads with MiXCR, giving one entry per CDR3 protein. The sample comprises roughly 800,000 distinct CDR3 sequences, around 25% of which are singletons, and 8% to 10% rests with the top ten. Germline V gene sequence: CDR1 LNHNV, CDR2 YYDKDF (reference sequence). V lost 4 bases and J 12 bases, leaving 16 bases between the germline ends. This CDR3 contains 13 residues. The same sample was also used in a study of T cells of mothers and their children.

The J gene is TRBJ2-1, the V gene TRBV15; D not certain. The specimen was blood. This sequence was found in a boy aged 10-17 years in good health. The CDR3 is CATSIRPISGQFF. In DNA form, the CDR3 reads TGTGCCACCAGCATTAGACCCATCTCGGGGCAGTTCTTC.